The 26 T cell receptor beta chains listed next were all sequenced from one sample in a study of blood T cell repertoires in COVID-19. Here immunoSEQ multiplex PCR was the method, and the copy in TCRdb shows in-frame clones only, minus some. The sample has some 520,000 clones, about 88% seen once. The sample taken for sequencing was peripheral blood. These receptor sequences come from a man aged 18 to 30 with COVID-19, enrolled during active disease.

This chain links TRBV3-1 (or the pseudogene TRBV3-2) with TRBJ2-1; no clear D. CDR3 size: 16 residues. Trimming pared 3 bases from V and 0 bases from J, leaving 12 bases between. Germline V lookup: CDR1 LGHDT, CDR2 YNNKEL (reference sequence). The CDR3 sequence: CASSHDSVSSYNEQFF. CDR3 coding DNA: TGTGCCAGCAGCCACGATTCGGTTAGCTCCTACAATGAGCAGTTCTTC.

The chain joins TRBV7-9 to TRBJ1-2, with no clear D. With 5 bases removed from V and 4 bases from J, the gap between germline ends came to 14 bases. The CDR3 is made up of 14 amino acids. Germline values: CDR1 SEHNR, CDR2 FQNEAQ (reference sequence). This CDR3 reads CASSVRAAVYGYTF. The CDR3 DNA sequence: TGTGCCAGCAGCGTAAGAGCGGCGGTCTATGGCTACACCTTC.

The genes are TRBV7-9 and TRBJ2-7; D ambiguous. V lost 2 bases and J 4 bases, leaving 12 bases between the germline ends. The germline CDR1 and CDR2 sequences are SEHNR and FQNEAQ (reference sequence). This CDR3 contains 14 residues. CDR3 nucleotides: TGTGCCAGCAGCTTAACTTTGAACGTTTACGAGCAGTACTTC. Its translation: CASSLTLNVYEQYF.

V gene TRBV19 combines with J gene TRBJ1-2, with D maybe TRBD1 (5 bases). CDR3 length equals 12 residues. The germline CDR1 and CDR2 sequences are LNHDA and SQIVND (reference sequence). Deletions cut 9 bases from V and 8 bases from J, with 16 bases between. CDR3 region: CASTREGLGYTF. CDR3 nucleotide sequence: TGTGCCAGCACACGGGAGGGGTTGGGCTACACCTTC.

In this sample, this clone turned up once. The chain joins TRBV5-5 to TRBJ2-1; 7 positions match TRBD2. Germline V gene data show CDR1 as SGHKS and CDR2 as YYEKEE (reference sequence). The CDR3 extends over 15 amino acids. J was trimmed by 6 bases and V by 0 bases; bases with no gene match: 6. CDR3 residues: CASSLVVGGFNEQFF. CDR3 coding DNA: TGTGCCAGCAGCTTGGTCGTGGGGGGGTTCAATGAGCAGTTCTTC. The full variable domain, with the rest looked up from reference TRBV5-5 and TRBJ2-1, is DAGVTQSPTHLIKTRGQQVTLRCSPISGHKSVSWYQQVLGQGPQFIFQYYEKEERGRGNFPDRFSARQFPNYSSELNVNALLLGDSALYLCASSLVVGGFNEQFFGPGTRLTVL.

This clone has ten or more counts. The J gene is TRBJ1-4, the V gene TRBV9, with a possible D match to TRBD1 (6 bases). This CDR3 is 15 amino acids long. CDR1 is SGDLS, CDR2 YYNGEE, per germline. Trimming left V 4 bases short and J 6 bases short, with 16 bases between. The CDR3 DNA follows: TGTGCCAGCAGCTACTCGTGGGGGCACGATGAAAAACTGTTTTTT. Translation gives CASSYSWGHDEKLFF.

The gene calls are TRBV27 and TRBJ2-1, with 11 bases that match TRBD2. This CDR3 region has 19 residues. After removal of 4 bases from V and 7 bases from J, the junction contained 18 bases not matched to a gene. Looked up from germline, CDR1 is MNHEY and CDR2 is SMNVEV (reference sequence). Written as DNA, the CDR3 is TGTGCCAGCAGTTCCTCATTAGCGGGGGGGCCACTACCGTATAATGAGCAGTTCTTC. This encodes CASSSSLAGGPLPYNEQFF.

In nucleotides, the CDR3 is TGTGCCAGCAGAACGGACAGGGGAGATTCACCCCTCCACTTT. Its protein product is CASRTDRGDSPLHF. The gene calls are TRBV6-6 and TRBJ1-6; 9 bases line up with TRBD1. V was clipped by 6 bases and J by 8 bases; unmatched bases: 5. This CDR3 comprises 14 residues. Germline CDR1 and CDR2: MNHNY and SVGAGI (reference sequence).

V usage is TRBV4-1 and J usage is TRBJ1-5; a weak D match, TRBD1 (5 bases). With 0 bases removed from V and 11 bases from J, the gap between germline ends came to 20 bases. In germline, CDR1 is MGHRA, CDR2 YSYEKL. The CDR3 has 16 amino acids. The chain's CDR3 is CASSQDEAGGLKTQHF. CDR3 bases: TGCGCCAGCAGCCAAGATGAAGCGGGGGGTCTTAAGACCCAGCATTTT.

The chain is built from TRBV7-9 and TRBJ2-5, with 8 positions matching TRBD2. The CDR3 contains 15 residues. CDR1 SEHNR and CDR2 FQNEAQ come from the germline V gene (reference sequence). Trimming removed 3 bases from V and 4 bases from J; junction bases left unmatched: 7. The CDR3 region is CASSFGGGGLETQYF. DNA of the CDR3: TGTGCCAGCAGCTTCGGAGGCGGGGGGCTAGAGACCCAGTACTTC.

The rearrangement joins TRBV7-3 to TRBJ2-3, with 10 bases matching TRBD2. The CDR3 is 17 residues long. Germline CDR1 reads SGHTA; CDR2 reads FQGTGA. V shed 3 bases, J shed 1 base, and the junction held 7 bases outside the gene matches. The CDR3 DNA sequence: TGTGCCAGCAGCTTGCCGAGCGGGAGGGTGGGCACAGATACGCAGTATTTT. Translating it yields CASSLPSGRVGTDTQYF.

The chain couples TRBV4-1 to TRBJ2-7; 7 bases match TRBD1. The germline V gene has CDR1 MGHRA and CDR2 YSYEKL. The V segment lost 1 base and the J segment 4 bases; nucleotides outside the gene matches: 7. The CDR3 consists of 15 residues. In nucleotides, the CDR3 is TGCGCCAGCAGCCAAGGTGTTGGGACAGTGTACGAGCAGTACTTC. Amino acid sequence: CASSQGVGTVYEQYF.

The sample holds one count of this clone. The CDR3 loop is CASSMNSGGALPNEQFF. The DNA of the CDR3 is TGTGCCAGTAGTATGAATAGCGGGGGGGCTCTGCCTAATGAGCAGTTCTTC. V gene TRBV19 combines with J gene TRBJ2-1; 11 nucleotides align to TRBD2. The V gene end was trimmed by 3 bases and the J gene end by 7 bases; junction bases not matched to a gene: 11. Germline V gene sequence: CDR1 LNHDA, CDR2 SQIVND (reference sequence). The CDR3 contains 17 residues.

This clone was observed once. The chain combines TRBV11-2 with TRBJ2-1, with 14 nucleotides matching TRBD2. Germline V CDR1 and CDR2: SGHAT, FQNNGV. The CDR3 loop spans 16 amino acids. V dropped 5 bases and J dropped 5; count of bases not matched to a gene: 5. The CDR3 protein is CASSTRLAGGHNEQFF. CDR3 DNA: TGTGCCAGCAGCACCAGACTAGCGGGAGGGCACAATGAGCAGTTCTTC.

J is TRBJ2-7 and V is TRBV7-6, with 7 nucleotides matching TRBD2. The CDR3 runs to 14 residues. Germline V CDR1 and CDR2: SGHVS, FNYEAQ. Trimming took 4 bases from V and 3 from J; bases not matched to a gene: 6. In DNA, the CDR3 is TGTGCCAGCAGCTCCGGACTAGTCGGCTACGAGCAGTACTTC. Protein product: CASSSGLVGYEQYF.

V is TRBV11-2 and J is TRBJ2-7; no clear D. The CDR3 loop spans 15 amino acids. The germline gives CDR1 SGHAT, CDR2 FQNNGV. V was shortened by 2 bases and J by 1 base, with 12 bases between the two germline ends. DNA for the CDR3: TGTGCCAGCAGCTTAATTTTGGGCAGGTCCTACGAGCAGTACTTC. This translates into CASSLILGRSYEQYF.

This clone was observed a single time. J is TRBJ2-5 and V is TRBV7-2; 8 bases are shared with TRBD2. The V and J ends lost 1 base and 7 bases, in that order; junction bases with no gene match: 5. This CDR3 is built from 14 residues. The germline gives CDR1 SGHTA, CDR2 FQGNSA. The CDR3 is CASSLGGTSGTQYF. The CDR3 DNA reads TGTGCCAGCAGCTTAGGGGGAACTAGCGGGACCCAGTACTTC. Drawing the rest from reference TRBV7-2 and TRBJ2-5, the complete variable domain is GAGVSQSPSNKVTEKGKDVELRCDPISGHTALYWYRQSLGQGLEFLIYFQGNSAPDKSGLPSDRFSAERTGGSVSTLTIQRTQQEDSAVYLCASSLGGTSGTQYFGPGTRLLVL.

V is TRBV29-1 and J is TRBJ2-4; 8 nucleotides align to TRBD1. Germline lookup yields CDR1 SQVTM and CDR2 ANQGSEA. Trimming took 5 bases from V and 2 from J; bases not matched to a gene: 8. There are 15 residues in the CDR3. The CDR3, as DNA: TGCAGCGTTTTAGACAGGGGATTTCCCAAAAACATTCAGTACTTC. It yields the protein CSVLDRGFPKNIQYF.

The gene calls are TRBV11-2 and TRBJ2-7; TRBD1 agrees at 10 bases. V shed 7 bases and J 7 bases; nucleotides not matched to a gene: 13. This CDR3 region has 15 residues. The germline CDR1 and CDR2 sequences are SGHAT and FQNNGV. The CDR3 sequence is CASNPLGQGSFEQYF. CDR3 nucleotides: TGTGCCAGCAACCCACTGGGACAGGGGTCTTTTGAGCAGTACTTC.

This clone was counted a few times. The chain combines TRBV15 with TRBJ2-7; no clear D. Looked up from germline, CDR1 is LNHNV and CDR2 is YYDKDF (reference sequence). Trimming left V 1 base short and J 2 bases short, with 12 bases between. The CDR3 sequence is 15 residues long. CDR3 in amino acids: CATSRGESLTYEQYF. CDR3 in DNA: TGTGCCACCAGCAGAGGAGAGAGCCTAACCTACGAGCAGTACTTC.

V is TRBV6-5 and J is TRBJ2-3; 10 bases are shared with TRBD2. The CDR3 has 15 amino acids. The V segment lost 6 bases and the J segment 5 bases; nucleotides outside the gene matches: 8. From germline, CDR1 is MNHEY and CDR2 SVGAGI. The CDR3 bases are TGTGCCAGCAGAGGGCTAGCGGGAGTTTTAGATACGCAGTATTTT. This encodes CASRGLAGVLDTQYF.

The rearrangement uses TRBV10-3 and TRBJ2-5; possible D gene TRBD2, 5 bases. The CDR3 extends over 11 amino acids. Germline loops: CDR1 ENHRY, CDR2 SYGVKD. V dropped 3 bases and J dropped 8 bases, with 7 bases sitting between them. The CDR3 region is CAISDSSTQYF. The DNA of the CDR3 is TGTGCCATCAGTGATTCTAGCACCCAGTACTTC.

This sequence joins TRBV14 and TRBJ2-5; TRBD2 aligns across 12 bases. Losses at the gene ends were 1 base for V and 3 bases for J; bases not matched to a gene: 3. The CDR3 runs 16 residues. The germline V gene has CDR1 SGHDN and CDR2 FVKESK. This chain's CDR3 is CASSQGTSGRKETQYF. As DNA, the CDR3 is TGTGCCAGCAGCCAAGGCACTAGCGGGAGGAAAGAGACCCAGTACTTC. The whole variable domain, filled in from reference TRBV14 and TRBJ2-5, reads EAGVTQFPSHSVIEKGQTVTLRCDPISGHDNLYWYRRVMGKEIKFLLHFVKESKQDESGMPNNRFLAERTGGTYSTLKVQPAELEDSGVYFCASSQGTSGRKETQYFGPGTRLLVL.

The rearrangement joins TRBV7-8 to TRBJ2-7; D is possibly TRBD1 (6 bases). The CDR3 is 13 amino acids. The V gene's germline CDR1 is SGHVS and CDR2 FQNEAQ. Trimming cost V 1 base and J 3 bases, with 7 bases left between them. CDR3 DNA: TGTGCCAGCAGCTTAGACAGGGTCTACGAGCAGTACTTC. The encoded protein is CASSLDRVYEQYF.

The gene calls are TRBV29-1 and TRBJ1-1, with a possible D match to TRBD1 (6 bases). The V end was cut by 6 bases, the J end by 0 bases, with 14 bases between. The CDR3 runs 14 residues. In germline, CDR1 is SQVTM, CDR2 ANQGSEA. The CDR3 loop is CSVVYRAMNTEAFF. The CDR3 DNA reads TGCAGCGTAGTGTACAGGGCAATGAACACTGAAGCTTTCTTT.

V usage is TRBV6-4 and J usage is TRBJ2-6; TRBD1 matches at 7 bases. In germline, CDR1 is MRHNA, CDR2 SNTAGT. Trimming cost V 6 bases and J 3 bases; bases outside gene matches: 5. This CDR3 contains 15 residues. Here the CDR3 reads CASRETGSGANVLTF. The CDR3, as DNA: TGTGCCAGCAGAGAGACAGGGAGTGGGGCCAACGTCCTGACTTTC.